The 8 T cell receptor beta chains given below trace back to one sample, sequenced in a study of blood T cell repertoires in COVID-19. TCRdb keeps only in-frame clones here, not all; method: immunoSEQ multiplex PCR. The sample includes around 120,000 clones, roughly 85% seen only once; the top ten take 2% to 2.5%. Sequenced sample: peripheral blood. These receptor sequences come from a human donor in a cohort sampled during active COVID-19.

The gene calls are TRBV9 and TRBJ2-3; tentatively, D is TRBD1 (5 bases). V lost 4 bases to trimming and J lost 1 base, with 7 bases between them. Looked up from germline, CDR1 is SGDLS and CDR2 is YYNGEE. The CDR3 is made up of 13 amino acids. In nucleotides, the CDR3 is TGTGCCAGCAGCCCCAGGGGCACAGATACGCAGTATTTT. Translation: CASSPRGTDTQYF.

CDR3 coding DNA: TGCGCCAGCAGCTTGAGCCCACAAGAGACCCAGTACTTC. Protein sequence: CASSLSPQETQYF. This chain links TRBV5-1 with TRBJ2-5; D remains ambiguous. The V end lost 1 base, the J end lost 2 bases, and 6 bases lay between the germline ends. CDR3 size: 13 residues. The germline gives CDR1 SGHRS, CDR2 YFSETQ.

V gene TRBV18 combines with J gene TRBJ1-2, with 8 bases aligning to TRBD1. Germline-derived CDR1 and CDR2 are KGHSH and LQKENI. Unmatched junction bases numbered 8, after V lost 4 bases and J lost 7 bases. The length of the CDR3 is 14 residues. The CDR3: CASSLSDRDSGYTF. Written as DNA, the CDR3 is TGTGCCAGCTCACTGTCGGACAGGGACTCTGGCTACACCTTC. The whole variable domain, remainder taken from reference TRBV18 and TRBJ1-2, is NAGVMQNPRHLVRRRGQEARLRCSPMKGHSHVYWYRQLPEEGLKFMVYLQKENIIDESGMPKERFSAEFPKEGPSILRIQQVVRGDSAAYFCASSLSDRDSGYTFGSGTRLTVV.

The chain carries TRBV9 and TRBJ2-3; 9 bases map to TRBD2. The CDR3 has 16 residues. CDR1 is SGDLS, CDR2 YYNGEE, per germline. The V and J ends lost 0 bases and 6 bases, in that order; junction bases with no gene match: 8. CDR3 region: CASSVGASGEGDTQYF. In DNA form, the CDR3 reads TGTGCCAGCAGCGTAGGGGCTAGCGGGGAGGGTGATACGCAGTATTTT.

The rearrangement joins TRBV12-3 or TRBV12-4 to TRBJ2-7; 7 nucleotides align to TRBD1. This CDR3 has 11 amino acids. Trimming removed 4 bases from V and 10 bases from J; junction bases left unmatched: 4. This chain's CDR3 is CASSSGQEQYF. The DNA for the CDR3 is TGTGCCAGCAGTTCAGGACAGGAACAGTACTTC.

The chain is built from TRBV28 and TRBJ1-2; no definite D call. V was trimmed by 8 bases and J by 7 bases, leaving 11 bases between them. The CDR3 sequence is 11 residues long. CDR1 MDHEN and CDR2 SYDVKM come from the germline V gene. CDR3 sequence reads: CASFYSGGYTF. Written as DNA, the CDR3 is TGTGCCAGCTTCTATTCGGGTGGCTACACCTTC.

This clone has just one count. The chain links TRBV3-1 (or the pseudogene TRBV3-2) to TRBJ2-2; tentative D call: TRBD2 (5 bases). The germline V gene has CDR1 LGHDT and CDR2 YNNKEL (reference sequence). CDR3 length: 15 residues. V lost 3 bases, J lost 7 bases, and 15 bases lay in between. The CDR3, as DNA: TGTGCCAGCAGCCAGGATCATGAGAGGGTCGGGGAGCTGTTTTTT. This encodes CASSQDHERVGELFF.

The chain has TRBV6-5 and TRBJ1-2, with TRBD1 matching over 8 bases. Germline CDR1 MNHEY, CDR2 SVGAGI. The length of the CDR3 is 14 residues. The junction had 4 bases not matched to a gene; V was cut back by 2 bases and J by 5 bases. The CDR3 DNA follows: TGTGCCAGCAGTTACCAGGGGGCTCAGTATGGCTACACCTTC. Its protein is CASSYQGAQYGYTF.